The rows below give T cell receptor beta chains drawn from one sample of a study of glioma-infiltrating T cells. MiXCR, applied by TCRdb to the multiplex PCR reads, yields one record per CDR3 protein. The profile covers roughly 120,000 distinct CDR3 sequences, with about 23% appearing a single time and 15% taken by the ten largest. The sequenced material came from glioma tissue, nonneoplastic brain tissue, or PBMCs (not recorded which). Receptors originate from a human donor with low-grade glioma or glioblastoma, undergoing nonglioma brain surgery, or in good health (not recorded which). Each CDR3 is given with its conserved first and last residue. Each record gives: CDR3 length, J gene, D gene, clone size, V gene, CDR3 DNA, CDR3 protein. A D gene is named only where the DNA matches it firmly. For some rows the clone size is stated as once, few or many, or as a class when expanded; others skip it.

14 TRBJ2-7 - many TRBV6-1 TGTGCCAGCGGAAGGGACTCCTACTCCTACGAGCAGTACTTC CASGRDSYSYEQYF
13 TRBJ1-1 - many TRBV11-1 TGTGCCAGCAGCATAGGGACATTAGGAGGAGCTTTCTTT CASSIGTLGGAFF
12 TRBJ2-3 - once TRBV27 TGTACGAGCAGCCGGAGCAGAGATACGCAGTATTTT CTSSRSRDTQYF
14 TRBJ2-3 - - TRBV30 TGTGCCTGGAGTAAAAGCGGGCCCACAGATACGCAGTATTTT CAWSKSGPTDTQYF
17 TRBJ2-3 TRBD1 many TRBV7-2 TGTGCCAGCAGCCAGGGACAGGGGGCGGCGTCCCCAGATACGCAGTATTTT CASSQGQGAASPDTQYF
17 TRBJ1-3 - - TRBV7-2 TGTGCCAGCAGCTTAGCTCGTGCGGCGAGCTCTGGAAACTCCATATATTTT CASSLARAASSGNSIYF
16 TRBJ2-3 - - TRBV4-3 TGCGCCAGCAGCCAAGTCAGCAGGGCTAGCACAGATACGCAGTATTTT CASSQVSRASTDTQYF
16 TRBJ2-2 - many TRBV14 TGTGCCAGCAGCCTTTACTCCTTTTCGAACACCGGGGAGCTGTTTTTT CASSLYSFSNTGELFF
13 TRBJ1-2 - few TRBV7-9 TGTGCCAGCAGCTTATTTGAGATCTATGGCTACACCTTC CASSLFEIYGYTF
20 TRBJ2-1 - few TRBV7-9 TGTGCCAGCAGCCCCAGCCGGAGACTCCAGGTTCTGAGCTCCTACAATGAGCAGTTCTTC CASSPSRRLQVLSSYNEQFF
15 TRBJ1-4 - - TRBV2 TGTGCCAGCCGGGGGTTGGGGACTCGATCTGAAAAACTGTTTTTT CASRGLGTRSEKLFF
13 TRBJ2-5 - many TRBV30 TGTGCCTGGAGTCCCCCGGGAGAAGAGACCCAGTACTTC CAWSPPGEETQYF
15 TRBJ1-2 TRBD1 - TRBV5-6 TGTGCCAGCAGCTTGCTAGACAGGGAGGGGTATGGCTACACCTTC CASSLLDREGYGYTF
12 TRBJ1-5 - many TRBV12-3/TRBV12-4 TGTGCCAGCAGAAACAGCAATCAGCCCCAGCATTTT CASRNSNQPQHF
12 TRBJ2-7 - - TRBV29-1 TGCAGCGTTGTGGGGGACACCTACGAGCAGTACTTC CSVVGDTYEQYF
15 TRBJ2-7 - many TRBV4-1 TGCGCCAGCAGCCGCCCTCCGGGCAGGAGCAACGAGCAGTACTTC CASSRPPGRSNEQYF
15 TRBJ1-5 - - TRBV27 TGTGCCAGCAGTTTAAGGAGGGTTAGCAATCAGCCCGAGCATTTT CASSLRRVSNQPEHF
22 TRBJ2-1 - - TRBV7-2 - CASSFYICSARDTSRGANEQFF
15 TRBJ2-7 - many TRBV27 TGTGCCAGCAGTTCCCACGTACAGGGTAGGGACGAGCAGTACTTC CASSSHVQGRDEQYF
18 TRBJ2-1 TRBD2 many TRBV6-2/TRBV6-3 TGTGCCAGCAGTTACTCAAAGGGACTACCGATAACCTACAATGAGCAGTTCTTC CASSYSKGLPITYNEQFF
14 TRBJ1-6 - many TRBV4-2 TGTGCCAGCAGCCAAGGGGCGGATAATTCACCCCTCCACTTT CASSQGADNSPLHF
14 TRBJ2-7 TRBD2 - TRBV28 TGTGTTACCCGTCGGGGACTAGGAGCCTACGAGCAGTACTTC CVTRRGLGAYEQYF
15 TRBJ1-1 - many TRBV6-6 TGTGCCAGCAGTTACTCCCTGACATCGAACACTGAAGCTTTCTTT CASSYSLTSNTEAFF